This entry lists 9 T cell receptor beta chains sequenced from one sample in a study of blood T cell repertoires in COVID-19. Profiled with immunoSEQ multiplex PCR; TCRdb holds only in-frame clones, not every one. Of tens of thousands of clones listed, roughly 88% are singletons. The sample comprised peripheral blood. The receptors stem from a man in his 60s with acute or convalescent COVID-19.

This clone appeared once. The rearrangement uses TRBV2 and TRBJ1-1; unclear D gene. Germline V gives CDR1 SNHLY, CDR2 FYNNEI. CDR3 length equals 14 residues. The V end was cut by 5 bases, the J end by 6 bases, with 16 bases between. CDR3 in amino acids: CASSYTDLSAEAFF. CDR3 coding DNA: TGTGCCAGCAGTTACACAGACCTTAGCGCTGAAGCTTTCTTT.

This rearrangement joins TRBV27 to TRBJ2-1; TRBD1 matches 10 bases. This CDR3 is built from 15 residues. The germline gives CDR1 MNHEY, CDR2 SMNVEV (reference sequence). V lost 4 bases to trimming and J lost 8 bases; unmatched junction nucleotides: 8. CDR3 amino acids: CASSWIGQGDDEQFF. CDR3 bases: TGTGCCAGCAGTTGGATAGGACAGGGGGACGATGAGCAGTTCTTC.

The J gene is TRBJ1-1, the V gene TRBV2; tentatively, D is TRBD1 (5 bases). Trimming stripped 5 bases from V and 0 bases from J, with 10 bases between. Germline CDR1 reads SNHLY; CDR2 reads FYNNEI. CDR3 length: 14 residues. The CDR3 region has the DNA TGTGCCAGCAGTTTGACAGATATGAACACTGAAGCTTTCTTT. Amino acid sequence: CASSLTDMNTEAFF.

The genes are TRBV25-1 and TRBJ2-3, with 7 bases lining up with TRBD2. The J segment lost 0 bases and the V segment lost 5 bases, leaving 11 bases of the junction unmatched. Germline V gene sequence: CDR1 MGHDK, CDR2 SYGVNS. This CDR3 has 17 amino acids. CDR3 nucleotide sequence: TGTGCCAGCAGTAGTCCGGCGGGACTACCTAGCACAGATACGCAGTATTTT. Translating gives CASSSPAGLPSTDTQYF.

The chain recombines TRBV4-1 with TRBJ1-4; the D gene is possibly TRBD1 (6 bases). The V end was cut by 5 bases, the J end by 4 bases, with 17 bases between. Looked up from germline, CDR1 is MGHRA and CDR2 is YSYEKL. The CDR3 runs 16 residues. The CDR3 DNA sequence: TGCGCCAGCAGCTCTTTACAGGGTTGGGATAATGAAAAACTGTTTTTT. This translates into CASSSLQGWDNEKLFF.

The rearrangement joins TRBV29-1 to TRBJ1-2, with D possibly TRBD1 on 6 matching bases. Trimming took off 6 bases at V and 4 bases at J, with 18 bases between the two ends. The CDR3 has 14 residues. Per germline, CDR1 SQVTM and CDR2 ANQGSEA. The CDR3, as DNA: TGCAGCGTGGGTGACAGGACCCGAGGCTATGGCTACACCTTC. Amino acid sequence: CSVGDRTRGYGYTF.

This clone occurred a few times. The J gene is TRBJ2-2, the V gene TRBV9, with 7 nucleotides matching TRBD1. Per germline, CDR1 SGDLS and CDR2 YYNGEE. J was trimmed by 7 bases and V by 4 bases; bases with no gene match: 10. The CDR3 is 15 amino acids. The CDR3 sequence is CASSTRDSGNGELFF. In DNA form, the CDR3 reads TGTGCCAGCAGCACTCGGGACAGCGGTAACGGGGAGCTGTTTTTT.

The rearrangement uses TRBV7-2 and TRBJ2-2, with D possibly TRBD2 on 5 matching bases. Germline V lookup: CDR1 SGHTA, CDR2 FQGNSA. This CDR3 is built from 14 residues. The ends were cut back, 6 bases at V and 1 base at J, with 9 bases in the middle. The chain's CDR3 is CASRGDLNTGELFF. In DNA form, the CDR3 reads TGTGCCAGCAGGGGAGACTTGAACACCGGGGAGCTGTTTTTT.

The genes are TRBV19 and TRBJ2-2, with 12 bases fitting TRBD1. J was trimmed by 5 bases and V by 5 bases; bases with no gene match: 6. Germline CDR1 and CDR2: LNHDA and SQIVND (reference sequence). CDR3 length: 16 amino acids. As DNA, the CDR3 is TGTGCCAGTAGTTCCGGGACAGGGGGCAATACCGGGGAGCTGTTTTTT. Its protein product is CASSSGTGGNTGELFF.